This record concerns one TCR beta chain sequence. Its antigen is undetermined. This sample is drawn from a study of CD8+ T cells in alopecia areata. Study at large: Once tofacitinib had been taken for 6 to 18 months, 6 months off drug followed. Scalp area affected, as a percentage, set the severity score of treated patients. Study-level points and caveats: Normal skin's resident alphabeta T cells are sequenced alongside lesional scalp T cells.

It was cDNA, reverse transcribed from extracted RNA, that served as the sequencing template. Only in-frame clones appear in the TCRdb table, and some are missing; sequencing was by immunoSEQ multiplex PCR. The repertoire includes 150,000 to 200,000 clones, around three fifths of them detected once, and over 10% sits in the top ten. Specified treatment: oral pan-JAK inhibitor, 5-10 mg twice daily. Peripheral blood and lesional scalp punch biopsies came from alopecia areata patients. CDR1 is SQVTM and CDR2 is ANQGSEA in the germline V gene. Trimming removed 4 bases at V and 4 bases at J, with 19 bases between. The CDR3 spans 15 residues.

Sequencing used CD8+ T cells sorted from blood, obtained at week 24, from a patient treated with tofacitinib. The J gene is TRBJ1-1, the V gene TRBV29-1; D is possibly TRBD1 (6 bases). The TCR originated in a human donor with alopecia areata. In DNA, the CDR3 is TGCAGCGTTGTAAGGGGGAGTGATGGAGGCACTGAAGCTTTCTTT. The encoded protein is CSVVRGSDGGTEAFF.